Each of the 5 T cell receptor beta chains below was sequenced from the same sample in a study of blood T cell repertoires in COVID-19. Data came from immunoSEQ multiplex PCR; TCRdb stores just in-frame clones and leaves some out. Here the sample spans tens of thousands of clones, over 80% being singletons. Material for sequencing was peripheral blood. These receptors were obtained from a human donor in a cohort sampled during active COVID-19.

V and J are TRBV29-1 and TRBJ1-5, with 11 nucleotides matching TRBD1. CDR3 size: 14 residues. V gave up 4 bases and J gave up 9 bases; unmatched junction bases: 8. CDR1 and CDR2 from the germline V gene are SQVTM and ANQGSEA. CDR3 sequence reads: CSVGTGGASGPQHF. The CDR3 nucleotides are TGCAGCGTTGGGACAGGGGGCGCTTCAGGGCCCCAGCATTTT.

This clone was recorded once. This sequence joins TRBV6-5 and TRBJ2-1; D remains ambiguous. V shed 4 bases and J shed 9 bases, with 13 bases lying between them. The length of the CDR3 is 13 residues. Germline CDR1 and CDR2: MNHEY and SVGAGI. CDR3 protein: CASSFDKLGEQFF. Written as DNA, the CDR3 is TGTGCCAGCAGTTTCGACAAATTGGGTGAGCAGTTCTTC.

This clone appeared a single time. The CDR3 spells CASTGDRGRGRNTIYF. The CDR3 DNA reads as TGTGCCAGCACCGGGGACAGGGGGCGAGGAAGAAACACCATATATTTT. The chain has TRBV2 and TRBJ1-3; 12 bases line up with TRBD1. V shed 7 bases, J shed 5 bases, and the junction held 9 bases outside the gene matches. The CDR3 is 16 residues long. Germline CDR1 and CDR2: SNHLY and FYNNEI.

The chain recombines TRBV24-1 with TRBJ2-2; 9 bases line up with TRBD2. This CDR3 is built from 17 residues. The V and J ends lost 6 bases and 0 bases, in that order; junction bases with no gene match: 7. Germline assignment: CDR1 KGHDR and CDR2 SFDVKD. DNA for the CDR3: TGTGCCACCAGTAGCCAGCGGGGGGCCGCGAACACCGGGGAGCTGTTTTTT. Translating gives CATSSQRGAANTGELFF.

The rearrangement joins TRBV27 to TRBJ1-5; D uncertain. Trimming cost V 6 bases and J 3 bases, with 15 bases left between them. The germline gives CDR1 MNHEY, CDR2 SMNVEV (reference sequence). This CDR3 is built from 15 residues. CDR3 bases: TGTGCCAGCAGCTCCCCCTCAAGCTTCAATCAGCCCCAGCATTTT. Encoded protein: CASSSPSSFNQPQHF.